This T cell receptor (beta chain) emerged from a study of T cells in Graves' hyperthyroidism and ophthalmopathy. TCR beta CDR3 region amplification was performed from RNA transcripts. HTBI primers were used for first-round RT-PCR of the TCR CDR3. TCRdb ran MiXCR on the multiplex PCR reads and lists one entry per CDR3 protein. The profile covers approximately 380,000 distinct CDR3 sequences, with about 14% appearing a single time and 25% to 30% taken by the ten largest. This TCR was recovered from a man aged 45 to 65 with Graves' ophthalmopathy. The specimen sequenced was blood.

CDR3 DNA sequence: TGCAGCGGTGGCCAGGGTGGGGGCACCGGGGAGCTGTTTTTT. Amino acid sequence: CSGGQGGGTGELFF. The gene calls are TRBV29-1 and TRBJ2-2, with D perhaps being TRBD1 or TRBD2 (5 bases each). The CDR3 totals 14 residues. The germline CDR1 and CDR2 sequences are SQVTM and ANQGSEA. V dropped 7 bases and J dropped 4 bases, with 16 bases sitting between them.